The 24 T cell receptor beta chains below all came from one sample that was sequenced in a study of beta chain features in type 1 diabetes. Study results and limitations: In all four CD4+ subsets, TCRB CDR3 length was significantly, moderately reduced in type 1 diabetes.

These receptors have no known antigen. The investigators reverse transcribed all of the isolated RNA, so they sequenced expressed TCRB transcripts. This table comes from immunoSEQ multiplex PCR, and its TCRdb copy is limited to in-frame clones, with some not included. The sample carries 600,000 to 750,000 clones, 9.5% to 15% recorded once. The sequenced sample was naive CD4+ T cells from blood. These receptors all stem from a man aged 25-45 years with type 1 diabetes.

The chain uses TRBV7-9 and TRBJ2-7, with 8 bases fitting TRBD1. The germline CDR1 and CDR2 sequences are SEHNR and FQNEAQ (reference sequence). This CDR3 has 17 residues. Trimming removed 5 bases from V and 1 base from J; junction bases left unmatched: 13. CDR3 in DNA: TGTGCCAGCAGCCTAGGACAGGGACTTGTGATATCCTACGAGCAGTACTTC. It encodes CASSLGQGLVISYEQYF.

With respect to this clone: The same CDR3 also results from other DNA sequences found in this sample. The V and J genes are TRBV9 and TRBJ2-3; D not resolved. CDR1 SGDLS and CDR2 YYNGEE come from the germline V gene. The CDR3 sequence is 13 residues long. V lost 2 bases, J lost 0 bases, and 4 bases lay in between. The CDR3 sequence is CASSVASTDTQYF. The CDR3 DNA reads TGTGCCAGCAGCGTGGCTAGCACAGATACGCAGTATTTT.

The chain joins TRBV2 to TRBJ1-2, with a weak D call TRBD1 (5 bases). The CDR3 extends over 14 amino acids. The V end was cut by 6 bases, the J end by 12 bases, with 23 bases between. Germline V gene lookup returns CDR1 SNHLY and CDR2 FYNNEI. This CDR3 reads CASRRGTEIAHHTF. CDR3 DNA: TGTGCCAGCAGACGCGGGACGGAAATCGCTCATCACACCTTC.

This sequence joins TRBV28 and TRBJ2-7, with TRBD1 identical over 10 bases. CDR1 MDHEN and CDR2 SYDVKM come from the germline V gene. The CDR3 is 14 residues long. J lost 4 bases, V lost 6 bases, and 6 bases had no gene match. The CDR3 region is CASSPGQGRYEQYF. The DNA for the CDR3 is TGTGCCAGCAGCCCGGGACAGGGGAGGTACGAGCAGTACTTC.

The V call is TRBV25-1, the J call TRBJ1-5, with D maybe TRBD1 (6 bases). V was shortened by 2 bases and J by 0 bases, with 8 bases between the two germline ends. Germline V gives CDR1 MGHDK, CDR2 SYGVNS. The CDR3 consists of 15 residues. CDR3 residues: CASSEGTSSNQPQHF. Here the CDR3 DNA reads TGTGCCAGCAGTGAAGGGACATCTAGCAATCAGCCCCAGCATTTT.

There are a few counts of this clone. The chain carries TRBV10-3 and TRBJ1-2; no clear D gene. Germline V gene lookup returns CDR1 ENHRY and CDR2 SYGVKD. V was pared by 2 bases and J by 2 bases, with 6 bases between. The CDR3 is 13 residues long. The CDR3 nucleotides are TGTGCCATCAGTGAGGGGCCCAACTATGGCTACACCTTC. Its protein product is CAISEGPNYGYTF.

The CDR3 nucleotides read TGTGCCAGCATGCCTGGGGCCAACGTCCTGACTTTC. Its translation: CASMPGANVLTF. This chain uses TRBV2 with TRBJ2-6; D call uncertain. The CDR3 is 12 amino acids. Trimming stripped 7 bases from V and 2 bases from J, with 3 bases between. Germline V CDR1 and CDR2: SNHLY, FYNNEI. Full variable domain (remainder filled in from reference TRBV2 and TRBJ2-6): EPEVTQTPSHQVTQMGQEVILRCVPISNHLYFYWYRQILGQKVEFLVSFYNNEISEKSEIFDDQFSVERPDGSNFTLKIRSTKLEDSAMYFCASMPGANVLTFGAGSRLTVL.

This clone was counted only a few times. The chain is built from TRBV6-5 and TRBJ1-6; a possible D gene is TRBD1 (6 bases). Trimming pared 7 bases from V and 5 bases from J, leaving 9 bases between. This CDR3 contains 13 residues. Germline CDR1 is MNHEY and CDR2 is SVGAGI. CDR3 loop: CASTGQNNSPLHF. The CDR3, as DNA: TGTGCCAGCACAGGACAGAATAATTCACCCCTCCACTTT.

The rearrangement uses TRBV7-9 and TRBJ2-1; a weak D match, TRBD1 (6 bases). The V gene lost 4 bases and the J gene lost 0 bases, with 19 bases spanning the gap. From germline, CDR1 is SEHNR and CDR2 FQNEAQ (reference sequence). The CDR3 consists of 18 residues. CDR3 region: CASSSRGGKTSSYNEQFF. CDR3 bases: TGTGCCAGCAGCTCGCGAGGGGGAAAAACGAGCTCCTACAATGAGCAGTTCTTC.

This rearrangement joins TRBV2 to TRBJ1-5; D might be TRBD1 (5 bases). V was cut by 6 bases and J by 7 bases, with 13 bases left in between. Germline values: CDR1 SNHLY, CDR2 FYNNEI. This CDR3 contains 13 residues. The CDR3 sequence is CASRYGGSQPQHF. The CDR3, as DNA: TGTGCCAGCAGGTACGGGGGGAGCCAGCCCCAGCATTTT.

The rearrangement uses TRBV19 and TRBJ2-5; 9 nucleotides line up with TRBD1. The CDR3 has 14 residues. CDR1 is LNHDA and CDR2 is SQIVND in the germline V gene (reference sequence). V shed 7 bases and J 5 bases; nucleotides not matched to a gene: 8. The CDR3 loop is CASIEYRGPETQYF. The DNA of the CDR3 is TGTGCCAGTATTGAATACAGGGGGCCCGAGACCCAGTACTTC. Variable domain in full (rest from reference TRBV19 and TRBJ2-5): DGGITQSPKYLFRKEGQNVTLSCEQNLNHDAMYWYRQDPGQGLRLIYYSQIVNDFQKGDIAEGYSVSREKKESFPLTVTSAQKNPTAFYLCASIEYRGPETQYFGPGTRLLVL.

V is TRBV18 and J is TRBJ2-7; 7 bases are shared with TRBD1. Germline V CDR1 and CDR2: KGHSH, LQKENI. The CDR3 has 15 residues. J lost 5 bases, V lost 0 bases, and 7 bases had no gene match. In DNA, the CDR3 is TGTGCCAGCTCACCACCGACAGGGAAATCCCACGAGCAGTACTTC. This sequence encodes CASSPPTGKSHEQYF. The full variable domain, with the rest looked up from reference TRBV18 and TRBJ2-7, is NAGVMQNPRHLVRRRGQEARLRCSPMKGHSHVYWYRQLPEEGLKFMVYLQKENIIDESGMPKERFSAEFPKEGPSILRIQQVVRGDSAAYFCASSPPTGKSHEQYFGPGTRLTVT.

V is TRBV11-3 and J is TRBJ2-7; possibly TRBD1 for D (6 bases). Trimming removed 5 bases at V and 2 bases at J, with 16 bases between. The CDR3 is made up of 15 amino acids. Germline CDR1 is SGHNT and CDR2 is YENEEA. CDR3 nucleotides: TGTGCCAGCAGCCTCGGGGACACGAACGCCTACGAGCAGTACTTC. It codes for CASSLGDTNAYEQYF.

In the case of this clone: The same CDR3 can be traced to other DNA sequences in this sample. V and J are TRBV29-1 and TRBJ1-5; tentative D call: TRBD1 (6 bases). CDR3 length equals 12 residues. Germline CDR1 and CDR2: SQVTM and ANQGSEA. The V gene lost 5 bases and the J gene lost 7 bases, with 12 bases spanning the gap. The CDR3 spells CSVMEGGQPQHF. The CDR3 DNA is TGCAGCGTTATGGAGGGGGGGCAGCCCCAGCATTTT.

Comments on this clone: The same CDR3 arises from other DNA sequences in this sample as well. The chain uses TRBV2 and TRBJ1-2; D ambiguous. The CDR3 is made up of 10 amino acids. With 3 bases removed from V and 4 bases from J, the gap between germline ends came to 0 bases. The V gene's germline CDR1 is SNHLY and CDR2 FYNNEI. In DNA form, the CDR3 reads TGTGCCAGCAGTGACTATGGCTACACCTTC. Amino acid sequence: CASSDYGYTF.

The genes are TRBV14 and TRBJ1-4, with D uncertain. The CDR3 loop spans 14 amino acids. Trimming took 1 base from V and 8 from J, leaving 11 bases between them. Germline V gene sequence: CDR1 SGHDN, CDR2 FVKESK. Written as DNA, the CDR3 is TGTGCCAGCAGCCAAGGGGCGCGGCGAGAAAAACTGTTTTTT. The encoded protein is CASSQGARREKLFF.

The genes are TRBV29-1 and TRBJ1-5; D gene unclear. The germline gives CDR1 SQVTM, CDR2 ANQGSEA. Deletions cut 4 bases from V and 4 bases from J, with 11 bases between. CDR3 length: 13 residues. The chain's CDR3 is CSVAVRTNQPQHF. The CDR3, as DNA: TGCAGCGTTGCAGTCAGAACAAATCAGCCCCAGCATTTT.

The chain couples TRBV6-5 to TRBJ2-7; D assignment may be TRBD1 or TRBD2 (5 bases each). This CDR3 has 13 residues. Looked up from germline, CDR1 is MNHEY and CDR2 is SVGAGI. Trimming took off 6 bases at V and 3 bases at J, with 12 bases between the two ends. The CDR3 nucleotides read TGTGCCAGCAGAGACGGGACGCTCTACGAGCAGTACTTC. The encoded protein is CASRDGTLYEQYF.

This clone was picked up a small number of times. In DNA form, the CDR3 reads TGTGCCAGCAGCCGTTCTTTCACAGATACGCAGTATTTT. Amino acids: CASSRSFTDTQYF. The chain links TRBV11-2 to TRBJ2-3; D not certain. Deletions cut 5 bases from V and 2 bases from J, with 8 bases between. This CDR3 has 13 amino acids. CDR1 and CDR2 from the germline V gene are SGHAT and FQNNGV. The full variable domain, its missing parts supplied by reference TRBV11-2 and TRBJ2-3, is EAGVAQSPRYKIIEKRQSVAFWCNPISGHATLYWYQQILGQGPKLLIQFQNNGVVDDSQLPKDRFSAERLKGVDSTLKIQPAKLEDSAVYLCASSRSFTDTQYFGPGTRLTVL.

The rearrangement links TRBV4-3 to TRBJ1-4; 8 bases are shared with TRBD1. The V and J ends lost 4 bases and 8 bases, in that order; junction bases with no gene match: 9. The germline CDR1 and CDR2 sequences are LGHNA and YSLEER. The CDR3 has 15 amino acids. This CDR3 reads CASSPLGQGDEKLFF. The CDR3 DNA sequence: TGCGCCAGCAGCCCCCTAGGACAGGGTGACGAAAAACTGTTTTTT.

This clone showed up just a few times. This chain connects TRBV13 to TRBJ2-3, with D unclear. The V gene lost 2 bases and the J gene lost 2 bases, with 8 bases spanning the gap. The CDR3 loop spans 14 amino acids. The germline V gene has CDR1 PRHDT and CDR2 FYEKMQ (reference sequence). The CDR3 region has the DNA TGTGCCAGCAGCTTAAACGGGTACACAGATACGCAGTATTTT. The encoded protein is CASSLNGYTDTQYF.

V and J are TRBV29-1 and TRBJ1-2, with D possibly being TRBD1 (6 bases). There are 16 residues in the CDR3. V was shortened by 2 bases and J by 0 bases, with 16 bases between the two germline ends. In germline, CDR1 is SQVTM, CDR2 ANQGSEA. The CDR3 nucleotides are TGCAGCGTTGAAAGGGGGGACGTAAGCTCTAACTATGGCTACACCTTC. It translates to CSVERGDVSSNYGYTF.

This clone was seen a few times. The chain links TRBV19 to TRBJ2-2; D gene unclear. With 3 bases removed from V and 2 bases from J, the gap between germline ends came to 10 bases. Germline CDR1 LNHDA, CDR2 SQIVND (reference sequence). This CDR3 has 15 residues. The CDR3 coding sequence is TGTGCCAGTAGTATGGTCTTCCTAAACACCGGGGAGCTGTTTTTT. Encoded protein: CASSMVFLNTGELFF.

This clone was detected a few times. This chain uses TRBV2 with TRBJ1-4; a possible D gene is TRBD1 (6 bases). The ends were cut back, 7 bases at V and 0 bases at J, with 9 bases in the middle. Germline CDR1 SNHLY, CDR2 FYNNEI. This CDR3 is 14 amino acids long. The CDR3 spells CASIRQATNEKLFF. The CDR3 DNA reads as TGTGCCAGCATTCGACAGGCAACTAATGAAAAACTGTTTTTT. Drawing the rest from reference TRBV2 and TRBJ1-4, the complete variable domain is EPEVTQTPSHQVTQMGQEVILRCVPISNHLYFYWYRQILGQKVEFLVSFYNNEISEKSEIFDDQFSVERPDGSNFTLKIRSTKLEDSAMYFCASIRQATNEKLFFGSGTQLSVL.